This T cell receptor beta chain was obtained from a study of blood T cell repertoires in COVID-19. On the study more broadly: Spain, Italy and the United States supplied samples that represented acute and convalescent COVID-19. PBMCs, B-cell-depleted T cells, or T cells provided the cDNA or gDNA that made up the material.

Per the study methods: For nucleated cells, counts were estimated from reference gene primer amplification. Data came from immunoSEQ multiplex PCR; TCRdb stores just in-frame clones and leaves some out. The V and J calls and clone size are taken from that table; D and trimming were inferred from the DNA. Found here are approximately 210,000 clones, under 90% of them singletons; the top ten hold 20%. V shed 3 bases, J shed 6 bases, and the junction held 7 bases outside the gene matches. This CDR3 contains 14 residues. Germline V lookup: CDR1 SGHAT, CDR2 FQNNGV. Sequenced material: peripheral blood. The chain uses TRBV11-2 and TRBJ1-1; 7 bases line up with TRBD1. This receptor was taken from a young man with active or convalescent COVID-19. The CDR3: CASSLRGRSAEAFF. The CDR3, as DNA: TGTGCCAGCAGCTTGAGGGGGCGTTCCGCTGAAGCTTTCTTT.